The source of this T cell receptor beta chain is a study of T cell responses to AZD1222 COVID-19 vaccine. Study-level findings and limits: Just six people given AZD1222 tested seropositive at baseline. Reports say nearly half of spike-specific TCRs go after unmutated variant regions.

The CDR3 sequence is 21 residues long. V gave up 2 bases and J gave up 1 base; unmatched junction bases: 17. Germline lookup yields CDR1 LNHNV and CDR2 YYDKDF (reference sequence). Assay used: immunoSEQ multiplex PCR; TCRdb lists only in-frame clones, some missing. The sample holds about 49,000 clones, roughly three quarters seen once. A word on this clone: Its antigen remains unknown.

The starting material was peripheral blood, obtained on day 0 of MenACWY control vaccination. The receptor was isolated from an adult in good health. The rearrangement links TRBV15 to TRBJ1-1; 12 positions agree with TRBD1. In nucleotides, the CDR3 is TGTGCCACCAGCAGAAGTTATGGGGGACAGGGGGCGAAGGTGTCGAACACTGAAGCTTTCTTT. As protein: CATSRSYGGQGAKVSNTEAFF.